The 32 T cell receptor beta chains in this list originate from one sample, sequenced in a study of OX40 agonist ivuxolimab in advanced cancers. Measured with immunoSEQ multiplex PCR; TCRdb has only the in-frame clones, and not every one. Of about 64,000 clones in the sample, approximately 90% were seen once. The source was CD4+ or CD8+ T cells sorted from blood, collected in a trial of the OX40 agonist ivuxolimab. All receptors derive from an adult with an advanced solid tumor such as melanoma, head and neck, liver or kidney cancer.

This chain connects TRBV6-6 to TRBJ1-6; tentative D call: TRBD1 (6 bases). Germline V gene sequence: CDR1 MNHNY, CDR2 SVGAGI (reference sequence). Trimming removed 7 bases at V and 13 bases at J, with 11 bases between. The CDR3 has 11 residues. The CDR3, as DNA: TGTGCCAGCACCCAGGGGACGCCCCTCCACTTT. Amino acids: CASTQGTPLHF.

The chain uses TRBV11-2 and TRBJ2-1, with TRBD2 matching over 8 bases. The CDR3 sequence is 14 residues long. The germline V gene encodes CDR1 SGHAT and CDR2 FQNNGV. J gave up 13 bases and V 2 bases, and 10 bases lay outside the gene matches. In nucleotides, the CDR3 is TGTGCCAGCAGCTTATCTGGTTCTAGCGGGTATCAGTTCTTC. This gives the protein CASSLSGSSGYQFF.

This chain uses TRBV5-5 with TRBJ2-5; maybe TRBD2 (6 bases). Germline lookup yields CDR1 SGHKS and CDR2 YYEKEE (reference sequence). Deletions cut 3 bases from V and 1 base from J, with 10 bases between. CDR3 length: 14 residues. For the CDR3, the DNA is TGTGCCAGCAGCTGGGGGGTTTCCCAAGAGACCCAGTACTTC. This translates into CASSWGVSQETQYF.

V usage is TRBV7-3 and J usage is TRBJ2-7; TRBD1 is a possible D gene (6 bases). The germline V gene encodes CDR1 SGHTA and CDR2 FQGTGA. Trimming cost V 1 base and J 5 bases, with 12 bases left between them. This CDR3 has 14 amino acids. CDR3 amino acids: CASSLRRQDNEQYF. CDR3 nucleotide sequence: TGTGCCAGCAGCTTAAGGAGACAGGACAACGAGCAGTACTTC.

The gene calls are TRBV27 and TRBJ1-5; D not resolved. Per germline, CDR1 MNHEY and CDR2 SMNVEV (reference sequence). This CDR3 is built from 12 residues. Trimming cost V 4 bases and J 3 bases, with 4 bases left between them. Here the CDR3 reads CASSSHNQPQHF. CDR3 bases: TGTGCCAGCAGTTCACACAATCAGCCCCAGCATTTT.

This clone was seen a single time. The chain links TRBV28 to TRBJ2-5; 10 nucleotides match TRBD2. V shed 5 bases and J 6 bases; nucleotides not matched to a gene: 12. This CDR3 has 16 amino acids. Germline V gene data show CDR1 as MDHEN and CDR2 as SYDVKM. CDR3 residues: CASSPRGAGGPKTQYF. CDR3 DNA: TGTGCCAGCAGTCCCCGGGGAGCGGGAGGGCCAAAGACCCAGTACTTC.

This chain uses TRBV10-3 with TRBJ2-3, with D perhaps TRBD1 or TRBD2 (5 bases each). The CDR3 length is 16 residues. The V end lost 4 bases, the J end lost 0 bases, and 14 bases lay between the germline ends. Per germline, CDR1 ENHRY and CDR2 SYGVKD. The CDR3 nucleotides are TGTGCCATCAGTGGATCGGGGCCAGGCAGCACAGATACGCAGTATTTT. Its translation is CAISGSGPGSTDTQYF.

This CDR3 is CASSERGMNTEAFF. The CDR3, as DNA: TGTGCCAGCAGTGAACGGGGAATGAACACTGAAGCTTTCTTT. The chain joins TRBV6-1 to TRBJ1-1, with no clear D. The CDR3 is 14 amino acids. V was cut by 2 bases and J by 0 bases, with 7 bases left in between. CDR1 MNHNS and CDR2 SASEGT come from the germline V gene.

The V gene is TRBV28, the J gene TRBJ2-4; 7 bases align to TRBD1. Germline lookup yields CDR1 MDHEN and CDR2 SYDVKM. This CDR3 spans 14 amino acids. J gave up 6 bases and V 5 bases, and 7 bases lay outside the gene matches. The CDR3 DNA sequence: TGTGCCAGCAGTCCCATTGACAGGGCAAACATTCAGTACTTC. It is translated as CASSPIDRANIQYF.

The J gene is TRBJ1-5, the V gene TRBV30; D is unclear. Per the germline V gene, CDR1 is GTSNPN and CDR2 is SVGIG (reference sequence). This CDR3 has 15 amino acids. V was trimmed by 2 bases and J by 0 bases, leaving 11 bases between them. DNA of the CDR3: TGTGCCTGGAGTATCTCCGGCACTAGCAATCAGCCCCAGCATTTT. Translated: CAWSISGTSNQPQHF.

This chain links TRBV25-1 with TRBJ2-3; 9 bases are shared with TRBD2. J was trimmed by 2 bases and V by 3 bases; bases with no gene match: 3. The CDR3 totals 15 residues. Germline CDR1 and CDR2: MGHDK and SYGVNS. The DNA of the CDR3 is TGTGCCAGCAGTGACCCTAGCGGGGTCACAGATACGCAGTATTTT. Translation: CASSDPSGVTDTQYF.

The chain couples TRBV5-1 to TRBJ2-5; D could derive from TRBD1 or TRBD2 (6 bases each). This CDR3 comprises 16 residues. CDR1 and CDR2 (germline): SGHRS, YFSETQ. The V end lost 0 bases, the J end lost 5 bases, and 17 bases lay between the germline ends. The CDR3, as DNA: TGCGCCAGCAGCTTGGGGTTTACAGGGACTGGGGAGACCCAGTACTTC. Translation gives CASSLGFTGTGETQYF.

The gene calls are TRBV21-1 and TRBJ1-2. TRBV21-1 is designated a pseudogene. The CDR3 length is 16 residues. The CDR3 DNA reads TGTGCCAGCAGCAAAGCAAGAGAGGAACCTAACTATGGCTACACCTTC. Translation: CASSKAREEPNYGYTF.

The V gene is TRBV28, the J gene TRBJ2-1; 10 positions agree with TRBD1. V dropped 5 bases and J dropped 15; count of bases not matched to a gene: 7. Germline CDR1 is MDHEN and CDR2 is SYDVKM. This CDR3 has 12 residues. The CDR3 DNA reads as TGTGCCAGCAGTCCGCGACAGGGGGCGCGGTTCTTC. Encoded protein: CASSPRQGARFF.

This clone appeared once. This chain uses TRBV6-1 with TRBJ2-7; TRBD1 or TRBD2 may be the D gene (5 bases each). The V end was cut by 6 bases, the J end by 7 bases, with 13 bases between. The germline V gene has CDR1 MNHNS and CDR2 SASEGT. The CDR3 is made up of 12 amino acids. The CDR3 sequence: CASSRDRLEQYF. CDR3 sequence (DNA): TGTGCCAGCAGCCGGGACCGTCTTGAGCAGTACTTC.

The chain employs TRBV7-9 and TRBJ2-1, with 7 bases aligning to TRBD1. Trimming at V came to 10 bases and at J to 4 bases, leaving 4 bases not matched to a gene. The CDR3 contains 12 residues. Germline V gene data show CDR1 as SEHNR and CDR2 as FQNEAQ (reference sequence). The CDR3 loop is CATEDRYNEQFF. In DNA form, the CDR3 reads TGTGCCACCGAGGACAGGTACAATGAGCAGTTCTTC.

Comment on this clone: The same CDR3 is also encoded by other DNA sequences in this sample. The V call is TRBV28, the J call TRBJ2-7; the D is unclear. V shed 2 bases and J shed 4 bases, with 6 bases lying between them. Germline CDR1 and CDR2: MDHEN and SYDVKM. CDR3 size: 12 residues. The CDR3 region is CASSLSDYEQYF. CDR3 bases: TGTGCCAGCAGTTTAAGTGATTACGAGCAGTACTTC.

This chain links TRBV28 with TRBJ1-4, with a weak D call TRBD1 (5 bases). V lost 11 bases to trimming and J lost 8 bases, with 12 bases between them. Germline lookup yields CDR1 MDHEN and CDR2 SYDVKM. The CDR3 is 11 amino acids. The CDR3 nucleotides read TGTGCCTCCCAGGGCCGGGAAAAACTGTTTTTT. Translated: CASQGREKLFF.

The chain couples TRBV30 to TRBJ2-5; D uncertain. Trimming removed 2 bases from V and 5 bases from J, with 6 bases in between. Per the germline V gene, CDR1 is GTSNPN and CDR2 is SVGIG (reference sequence). The CDR3 runs 11 residues. DNA of the CDR3: TGTGCCTGGAGTAAAATGGAGACCCAGTACTTC. This sequence encodes CAWSKMETQYF.

V gene TRBV11-2 combines with J gene TRBJ1-3; D ambiguous. V was trimmed by 3 bases and J by 6 bases, leaving 6 bases between them. The CDR3 runs 12 residues. Germline V gives CDR1 SGHAT, CDR2 FQNNGV. CDR3 amino acids: CASSFLKNTIYF. CDR3 coding DNA: TGTGCCAGCAGCTTTTTGAAAAACACCATATATTTT.

The chain links TRBV5-1 to TRBJ1-1; 7 bases match TRBD1. The CDR3 is 14 amino acids. The V gene's germline CDR1 is SGHRS and CDR2 YFSETQ. V gave up 3 bases and J gave up 0 bases; unmatched junction bases: 2. In DNA, the CDR3 is TGCGCCAGCAGCTCGGGACAGATGAACACTGAAGCTTTCTTT. This encodes CASSSGQMNTEAFF.

CDR3 DNA: TGTGCCAGCAGTTTAGAGGGGGCTGGGAATCAGCCCCAGCATTTT. It translates to CASSLEGAGNQPQHF. The V gene is TRBV28, the J gene TRBJ1-5; TRBD1 agrees at 7 bases. Germline CDR1 MDHEN, CDR2 SYDVKM. Trimming cost V 2 bases and J 4 bases; bases outside gene matches: 5. CDR3 length equals 15 residues.

The J gene is TRBJ2-7, the V gene TRBV28, with 11 nucleotides matching TRBD1. The V and J ends lost 6 bases and 5 bases, in that order; junction bases with no gene match: 9. The CDR3 covers 15 residues. Germline CDR1 and CDR2: MDHEN and SYDVKM. The DNA of the CDR3 is TGTGCCAGCAGCACCGCCGGGACAGGGGGAAACGAGCAGTACTTC. Residues: CASSTAGTGGNEQYF.

The V call is TRBV6-1, the J call TRBJ2-1, with D perhaps matching TRBD2 (6 bases). The CDR3 is 14 amino acids. Trimming shortened V by 7 bases and J by 3 bases, and 13 bases separated the two germline ends. Looked up from germline, CDR1 is MNHNS and CDR2 is SASEGT. The CDR3 coding sequence is TGTGCCAGCATTAGCCAGCGGGTCTACAATGAGCAGTTCTTC. This sequence encodes CASISQRVYNEQFF.

V and J are TRBV19 and TRBJ2-1; 8 positions agree with TRBD2. The length of the CDR3 is 16 residues. Germline lookup yields CDR1 LNHDA and CDR2 SQIVND (reference sequence). The J segment lost 3 bases and the V segment lost 5 bases, leaving 9 bases of the junction unmatched. As DNA, the CDR3 is TGTGCCAGTAGTTCCTCGGGCGGGAGGTTCTACAATGAGCAGTTCTTC. This translates into CASSSSGGRFYNEQFF.

CDR3 sequence reads: CASLDLDSRSTDTQYF. As DNA, the CDR3 is TGTGCCAGCCTAGACTTGGACTCCCGGAGCACAGATACGCAGTATTTT. The V and J genes are TRBV28 and TRBJ2-3; TRBD2 is a possible D gene (5 bases). Per the germline V gene, CDR1 is MDHEN and CDR2 is SYDVKM. Trimming pared 8 bases from V and 0 bases from J, leaving 18 bases between. The CDR3 is made up of 16 amino acids.

Concerning this clone itself: This same CDR3 is encoded by further DNA sequences in the sample. V gene TRBV9 combines with J gene TRBJ1-3; TRBD1 matches 10 bases. CDR3 length: 15 residues. In germline, CDR1 is SGDLS, CDR2 YYNGEE. V dropped 3 bases and J dropped 4; count of bases not matched to a gene: 4. The CDR3 loop reads CASSGGQGVGNTIYF. The CDR3 bases are TGTGCCAGCAGCGGAGGACAGGGGGTCGGAAACACCATATATTTT.

The CDR3 loop is CASSFGQITGELFF. The CDR3 coding sequence is TGTGCCAGCAGTTTCGGGCAGATCACCGGGGAGCTGTTTTTT. The chain links TRBV27 to TRBJ2-2; D unresolved. CDR3 length equals 14 residues. Trimming removed 3 bases from V and 4 bases from J, with 9 bases in between. CDR1 MNHEY and CDR2 SMNVEV come from the germline V gene (reference sequence).

The V and J genes are TRBV27 and TRBJ1-2; no clear D. Trimming pared 8 bases from V and 0 bases from J, leaving 16 bases between. Germline V lookup: CDR1 MNHEY, CDR2 SMNVEV (reference sequence). CDR3 length: 15 residues. The CDR3 loop is CASSRRPFANYGYTF. The CDR3 DNA sequence: TGTGCCAGCTCTCGGAGACCCTTCGCTAACTATGGCTACACCTTC.

This clone was seen only a few times. The chain uses TRBV27 and TRBJ2-1; 8 nucleotides match TRBD1. CDR3 length: 14 residues. Germline V gene lookup returns CDR1 MNHEY and CDR2 SMNVEV (reference sequence). The V segment lost 5 bases and the J segment 4 bases; nucleotides outside the gene matches: 4. CDR3 bases: TGTGCCAGCAGTCCCGGGACAGGTTACAATGAGCAGTTCTTC. Its protein product is CASSPGTGYNEQFF.

The V gene is TRBV5-1, the J gene TRBJ1-1; maybe TRBD1 (5 bases). V dropped 4 bases and J dropped 3 bases, with 7 bases sitting between them. In germline, CDR1 is SGHRS, CDR2 YFSETQ. The CDR3 has 12 amino acids. The CDR3 DNA reads TGCGCCAGCAGCCTGGGGGACACTGAAGCTTTCTTT. Residues: CASSLGDTEAFF.

DNA of the CDR3: TGTGCCAGCAGTACCCCTACCGGGACACTAAATCAGCCCCAGCATTTT. The encoded protein is CASSTPTGTLNQPQHF. The rearrangement uses TRBV28 and TRBJ1-5; possibly TRBD1 for D (6 bases). Germline V lookup: CDR1 MDHEN, CDR2 SYDVKM. The CDR3 has 16 amino acids. V was trimmed by 5 bases and J by 4 bases, leaving 18 bases between them.